This T cell receptor (beta chain) was obtained from a study of blood T cell repertoires in COVID-19. Study as a whole: The samples span acute and convalescent COVID-19 from the United States, Italy and Spain. Sample material is recorded as cDNA or gDNA derived from T cells, B-cell-depleted T cells, or PBMCs.

The CDR3 consists of 17 residues. The germline V gene encodes CDR1 MNHEY and CDR2 SVGEGT. Trimming took 6 bases from V and 0 from J; bases not matched to a gene: 6. Participant-given clinical history determined each cohort assignment. Original handling: Quantification of nucleated cells was approximated via reference gene primer amplification. Sequencing used immunoSEQ multiplex PCR; TCRdb keeps in-frame clones, though not all of them. The V and J calls and clone size are taken from that table; D and trimming were inferred from the DNA. The sample lists fewer than 350,000 clones, nearly 90% occurring once.

The chain has TRBV6-2 or TRBV6-3 and TRBJ2-2; 11 nucleotides match TRBD2. The material sequenced was PBMCs or T cells enriched from blood (not recorded which). This TCR derives from a woman between 25 and 40 years old who had recovered from COVID-19. Here the CDR3 reads CASSHLLAGANTGELFF. CDR3 bases: TGTGCCAGCAGCCACTTACTAGCGGGGGCGAACACCGGGGAGCTGTTTTTT.